This record covers a single T cell receptor (beta chain). Its matching antigen is unknown. The primer mix had 60 Vbeta and 13 Jbeta primers. Per the original methods: The count from a later analysis was about 80 million unique TCR beta chains, 9.5 million to 13 million of them shared. The method was immunoSEQ multiplex PCR; TCRdb's version includes in-frame clones alone and lacks a portion of them. V, J and clone size are those of that table, while D and trimming were read from the DNA. The sample data list 30,000 to 35,000 clones. The CDR3 runs 13 residues. The V gene end was trimmed by 6 bases and the J gene end by 9 bases; junction bases not matched to a gene: 10. The germline CDR1 and CDR2 sequences are LNHDA and SQIVND (reference sequence). This specimen belongs to a study of cytomegalovirus exposure and HLA in healthy donors. General study points: Per a prior analysis, the majority of TCR beta V segments were productive roughly 90% or roughly 30% of the time. Some TCR beta chains (164 of them) were listed as cytomegalovirus-associated. Most TCR sequences showed up rarely, but some public TCRs showed up in many donors.

The chain has TRBV19 and TRBJ1-2; TRBD1 aligns across 7 bases. The receptor was derived from a middle-aged woman in good health and CMV-seropositive. Input material: PBMCs. The CDR3 nucleotides are TGTGCCAGTAGCACCGAGGACAGGCCGAGCTACACCTTC. It yields the protein CASSTEDRPSYTF.